This T cell receptor beta chain was sequenced during a study of a mutant IDH1 vaccine in newly diagnosed glioma. Background on the study: Patients got their first vaccination 4-6 weeks after radiotherapy alone, or with temozolomide cycles. Standard pretreatment was either radiotherapy, temozolomide, or, for most, radiochemotherapy with temozolomide. Week 47 marked visit V13, whereas week 35 marked visit V12.

The time point: week 35, safety follow-up. One vaccine dose held 300 ug of mutant IDH1 20-mer peptide and came with topical imiquimod. The patients were given eight vaccinations, one each in weeks 1, 3, 5, 7, 11, 15, 19 and 23. There are a few counts of this clone. Antigen specificity is unknown. Only in-frame clones appear in the TCRdb table, and some are missing; sequencing was by immunoSEQ multiplex PCR. The sample lists about 66,000 clones; around 74% were seen once. The sequence derives from a man aged 45-60 years with glioma. Sequenced material: PBMCs, taken from a glioma patient whose treatment included an IDH1 peptide vaccine.

CDR3 nucleotides: TGTGCCAGCAGCTTGGACCGAACCTACGAGCAGTACTTC. This codes for CASSLDRTYEQYF. The chain carries TRBV5-4 and TRBJ2-7; the D is unclear. CDR3 length: 13 residues. Trimming left V 0 bases short and J 2 bases short, with 6 bases between. CDR1 is SGHNT, CDR2 YYREEE, per germline (reference sequence). Supplemented by reference TRBV5-4 and TRBJ2-7, the full variable domain reads ETGVTQSPTHLIKTRGQQVTLRCSSQSGHNTVSWYQQALGQGPQFIFQYYREEENGRGNFPPRFSGLQFPNYSSELNVNALELDDSALYLCASSLDRTYEQYFGPGTRLTVT.